This T cell receptor (beta chain) is drawn from a study of blood T cells in healthy people across ages. In regard to this clonotype: The antigen remains undetermined. Mismatch with germline at one junction end may stem from a read error.

Study findings and constraints: Older individuals had lower TCR beta diversity per million T cells (the decline was roughly linear).

Germline V gene lookup returns CDR1 MNHEY and CDR2 SVGEGT. The length of the CDR3 is 13 residues. With a J-beta primer mix and a sample-barcoded 5' primer, a second PCR ran about 7 to 11 cycles. TCRdb recomputed calls from the 5' RACE reads with MiXCR, one row per CDR3 protein. Altogether about 940,000 distinct CDR3 sequences are present, 40% to 60% being singletons, with the ten largest covering roughly an eighth. The sequence was obtained from a young man in good health. Sequenced: blood. This rearrangement joins TRBV6-2 or TRBV6-3 to TRBJ2-5; a possible D gene is TRBD2 (6 bases). CDR3 loop: CVSSLGRRETQYF. The CDR3 DNA is TGTGTCAGCAGTTTGGGGAGGCGGGAGACCCAGTACTTC.